This entry features one TCR beta chain sequence. The record originates from a study of CD8+ T cells in alopecia areata. Germline V gene data show CDR1 as LGHNT and CDR2 as FRNRAP. The ends were cut back, 9 bases at V and 7 bases at J, with 16 bases in the middle. CDR3 length: 14 amino acids. Following extraction, RNA underwent reverse transcription to cDNA, which served as the sequencing template. Sequencing was performed with immunoSEQ multiplex PCR; in TCRdb, only in-frame clones are kept and a portion is missing. The repertoire holds around 120,000 clones, with about 61% as singletons. The V and J genes are TRBV12-5 and TRBJ1-6, with D possibly being TRBD1 (5 bases). The sequence was collected from a human donor in good health. The sequencing sample was made of CD4+ T cells sorted from blood. Written as DNA, the CDR3 is TGTGCTAGCAGTCAGCAGGGAGGGAATTCACCCCTCCACTTT. Its protein is CASSQQGGNSPLHF.